What follows are 19 T cell receptor beta chains derived from one specimen sequenced in a study of blood T cell repertoires in COVID-19. Using immunoSEQ multiplex PCR, the repertoire was profiled, and TCRdb retains in-frame clones only, with some absent. The data contain a few hundred thousand clones, about four fifths of them singletons. Sequences were obtained from PBMCs or T cells enriched from blood (not recorded which). The receptors were sampled from a man aged 45 to 65 who had recovered from COVID-19.

The rearrangement joins TRBV4-2 to TRBJ2-3; 10 bases are shared with TRBD2. The CDR3 runs to 18 residues. V lost 0 bases and J lost 4; bases outside the gene matches: 10. The germline V gene has CDR1 LGHNA and CDR2 YNFKEQ. The CDR3, as DNA: TGTGCCAGCAGCCAAGATTCCAGCGGGAGGGCCGCGGCAGATACGCAGTATTTT. It specifies CASSQDSSGRAAADTQYF.

The rearrangement joins TRBV5-5 to TRBJ1-4, with unresolved D. V was pared by 3 bases and J by 6 bases, with 12 bases between. CDR1 is SGHKS, CDR2 YYEKEE, per germline (reference sequence). CDR3 length: 14 residues. The CDR3, as DNA: TGTGCCAGCAGCTCCCAGGCTCTCGATGAAAAACTGTTTTTT. It is translated as CASSSQALDEKLFF.

This CDR3 is CASSLSSRGGMYQETQYF. The CDR3, as DNA: TGTGCCAGCAGCTTAAGCTCGCGGGGGGGCATGTACCAAGAGACCCAGTACTTC. The chain has TRBV7-8 and TRBJ2-5; 9 bases line up with TRBD2. V gave up 2 bases and J gave up 0 bases; unmatched junction bases: 10. The germline gives CDR1 SGHVS, CDR2 FQNEAQ. The CDR3 is made up of 18 amino acids.

J is TRBJ1-6 and V is TRBV28, with D perhaps TRBD1 (5 bases). Germline V gene data show CDR1 as MDHEN and CDR2 as SYDVKM. This CDR3 has 16 amino acids. Between the trimmed V and J ends, which lost 1 base and 11 bases, there was a span of 18 bases. CDR3: CASSLSHGRAWTPLHF. The CDR3 DNA is TGTGCCAGCAGTTTATCCCATGGCAGGGCTTGGACACCCCTCCACTTT.

This rearrangement joins TRBV7-8 to TRBJ1-2; no clear D gene. The CDR3 has 14 amino acids. V was shortened by 1 base and J by 4 bases, with 10 bases between the two germline ends. Germline values: CDR1 SGHVS, CDR2 FQNEAQ. CDR3 bases: TGTGCCAGCAGCTTAGTGCTGAGTGGCTATGGCTACACCTTC. As protein: CASSLVLSGYGYTF.

As concerns this clone: An end of the junction does not agree with germline; a read error may underlie this. The V and J genes are TRBV11-2 and TRBJ2-7; possible D gene TRBD2, 6 bases. Germline V gene lookup returns CDR1 SGHAT and CDR2 FQNNGV. The CDR3 is made up of 13 amino acids. Here the CDR3 reads CASSLGIPGLEIF. CDR3 nucleotides: TGTGCCAGCAGCTTAGGAATACCGGGACTGGAAATATTC.

To note about this clone: Other nucleotide sequences in the sample specify the same CDR3. The chain employs TRBV7-9 and TRBJ1-1; 8 bases fit TRBD1. The CDR3 totals 14 residues. V lost 5 bases and J lost 0; bases outside the gene matches: 2. Germline V lookup: CDR1 SEHNR, CDR2 FQNEAQ (reference sequence). The CDR3 nucleotides are TGTGCCAGCAGCAGACAGGGGATGAACACTGAAGCTTTCTTT. It is translated as CASSRQGMNTEAFF.

In regard to this clone: Its ends do not fully match the called genes, so a read error is possible. The gene calls are TRBV18 and TRBJ1-1, with D unresolved. Germline CDR1 KGHSH, CDR2 LQKENI. CDR3 length: 14 residues. CDR3 bases: TGTGCCAGCTCACCAAATCGGGGATACACGGAAGCTTTCTTT. This codes for CASSPNRGYTEAFF.

This clone was detected only a few times. The chain carries TRBV6-4 and TRBJ1-6, with D tentatively TRBD1 (5 bases). The CDR3 loop spans 15 amino acids. V was cut by 4 bases and J by 10 bases, with 17 bases left in between. Germline loops: CDR1 MRHNA, CDR2 SNTAGT. CDR3 residues: CASSAEGPQKSPLHF. CDR3 sequence (DNA): TGTGCCAGCAGTGCGGAGGGACCCCAGAAATCACCCCTCCACTTT.

The V call is TRBV5-8, the J call TRBJ2-1, with 7 positions matching TRBD1. Germline values: CDR1 SGHTS, CDR2 YDEGEE. Trimming at V came to 1 base and at J to 7 bases, leaving 8 bases not matched to a gene. This CDR3 region has 15 residues. CDR3 in amino acids: CASSLRGGLLNEQFF. Here the CDR3 DNA reads TGTGCCAGCAGCTTGAGAGGGGGCCTTCTTAATGAGCAGTTCTTC.

This chain links TRBV6-1 with TRBJ1-1; 7 bases fit TRBD1. The V gene's germline CDR1 is MNHNS and CDR2 SASEGT. The CDR3 runs to 16 residues. The V segment lost 4 bases and the J segment 4 bases; nucleotides outside the gene matches: 12. The DNA for the CDR3 is TGTGCCAGCAGTGGGACTACAGGGGCCAGAAGCACTGAAGCTTTCTTT. This gives the protein CASSGTTGARSTEAFF.

V and J are TRBV19 and TRBJ1-6; tentatively, D is TRBD1 (6 bases). V dropped 6 bases and J dropped 13 bases, with 19 bases sitting between them. The CDR3 has 14 residues. Per the germline V gene, CDR1 is LNHDA and CDR2 is SQIVND (reference sequence). CDR3 nucleotide sequence: TGTGCCAGTAGCACGGGGGGCACTAAGGGGCCCCTCCACTTT. It yields the protein CASSTGGTKGPLHF.

The chain carries TRBV27 and TRBJ1-5; D unclear. Trimming pared 2 bases from V and 2 bases from J, leaving 7 bases between. Looked up from germline, CDR1 is MNHEY and CDR2 is SMNVEV (reference sequence). CDR3 length equals 14 residues. This chain's CDR3 is CASSLLGGNQPQHF. As DNA, the CDR3 is TGTGCCAGCAGTTTACTCGGGGGCAATCAGCCCCAGCATTTT.

The V call is TRBV7-9, the J call TRBJ1-6; perhaps TRBD1 as D (5 bases). V was trimmed by 5 bases and J by 7 bases, leaving 15 bases between them. There are 15 residues in the CDR3. The germline CDR1 and CDR2 sequences are SEHNR and FQNEAQ (reference sequence). The CDR3 here is CASSPRGGVNSPLHF. CDR3 coding DNA: TGTGCCAGCAGCCCCCGGGGGGGTGTGAATTCACCCCTCCACTTT.

Notes on this clone: Germline and junction disagree at one end, which may indicate a read error. The chain carries TRBV27 and TRBJ2-1; D is perhaps TRBD2 (7 bases). The CDR3 is 15 residues long. From germline, CDR1 is MNHEY and CDR2 SMNVEV (reference sequence). Here the CDR3 DNA reads TGTGCCAGCAGTTTAATGAGGGGGGGTTACAGTGAGCAGTTCTTC. Its translation is CASSLMRGGYSEQFF.

The table lists this clone with a few counts. The V call is TRBV4-2, the J call TRBJ2-7; 9 bases fit TRBD1. V lost 0 bases to trimming and J lost 7 bases; unmatched junction nucleotides: 25. The CDR3 has 21 amino acids. Germline V gene data show CDR1 as LGHNA and CDR2 as YNFKEQ. The CDR3 coding sequence is TGTGCCAGCAGCCAAGACTTTCTCCGCCGTTGGGGACAGGGACCTCCTACGGAGCAGTACTTC. Amino acid sequence: CASSQDFLRRWGQGPPTEQYF.

V gene TRBV10-1 combines with J gene TRBJ2-1; 8 bases match TRBD2. The CDR3 has 15 residues. With 4 bases clipped from V and 7 bases from J, the junction kept 9 bases outside the gene matches. Germline V gene data show CDR1 as WNHNN and CDR2 as SYGVQD (reference sequence). The CDR3 region has the DNA TGCGCCAGCAGTGTAGGCGGCGGGGGGACGAATGAGCAGTTCTTC. Its protein product is CASSVGGGGTNEQFF.

The chain has TRBV5-4 and TRBJ1-1, with D maybe TRBD1 (5 bases). Germline V gene sequence: CDR1 SGHNT, CDR2 YYREEE (reference sequence). V lost 1 base and J 1 base, leaving 8 bases between the germline ends. This CDR3 is built from 14 residues. The chain's CDR3 is CASSLKTGNTEAFF. The CDR3 bases are TGTGCCAGCAGCTTGAAAACAGGGAACACTGAAGCTTTCTTT.

This clone appeared a single time. DNA for the CDR3: TGTGCCAGCTCACCTCTCCAGGGAGGGGGCACCGGGGAGCTGTTTTTT. This sequence encodes CASSPLQGGGTGELFF. This sequence joins TRBV18 and TRBJ2-2; D possibly corresponds to TRBD2 (7 bases). V lost 3 bases and J lost 4, with 15 bases in between. Germline loops: CDR1 KGHSH, CDR2 LQKENI. The CDR3 extends over 16 amino acids.